This TCR beta chain was retrieved from a study of cytomegalovirus exposure and HLA in healthy donors. The V segment lost 2 bases and the J segment 7 bases; nucleotides outside the gene matches: 13. Germline V gene sequence: CDR1 SGHKS, CDR2 YYEKEE (reference sequence). The CDR3 runs to 16 residues. The primer mix had 60 Vbeta and 13 Jbeta primers. TCRdb keeps only in-frame clones here, not all; method: immunoSEQ multiplex PCR. The table shows more than 110,000 clones, with about 80% occurring only once. The sample comprised PBMCs. The sequence derives from a male donor in good health and CMV-seropositive. The chain is built from TRBV5-5 and TRBJ1-2, with 8 bases identical to TRBD1. The DNA for the CDR3 is TGTGCCAGCAGCTTACGCCCGGACAGGGTGTCTTCTGGCTACACCTTC. Amino acids: CASSLRPDRVSSGYTF.